The 14 T cell receptor beta chains listed next were all sequenced from one sample in a study of OX40 agonist ivuxolimab in advanced cancers. Sequencing was performed with immunoSEQ multiplex PCR; in TCRdb, only in-frame clones are kept and a portion is missing. The sample yields about 94,000 clones, around 86% seen once. Sample: CD4+ or CD8+ T cells sorted from blood, taken in a trial of the OX40 agonist ivuxolimab. These receptor sequences come from an adult with an advanced solid tumor such as melanoma, head and neck, liver or kidney cancer.

The genes are TRBV18 and TRBJ1-5; 7 bases match TRBD1. The CDR3 is made up of 15 amino acids. CDR1 is KGHSH, CDR2 LQKENI, per germline. The ends lost 3 bases at V and 2 bases at J; junction bases unmatched: 4. CDR3 in amino acids: CASSPAGTGNQPQHF. Written as DNA, the CDR3 is TGTGCCAGCTCACCGGCCGGGACAGGCAATCAGCCCCAGCATTTT.

The chain couples TRBV2 to TRBJ1-1; 10 nucleotides agree with TRBD1. With 6 bases clipped from V and 7 bases from J, the junction kept 14 bases outside the gene matches. The CDR3 extends over 16 amino acids. Germline V gene lookup returns CDR1 SNHLY and CDR2 FYNNEI. The CDR3 DNA reads as TGTGCCAGCAGCCCCTACGGGGACAGGGGTTTGGGTGAAGCTTTCTTT. As protein: CASSPYGDRGLGEAFF.

The rearrangement joins TRBV7-2 to TRBJ2-3; no reliable D call. CDR1 is SGHTA, CDR2 FQGNSA, per germline. V lost 5 bases and J lost 5, with 8 bases in between. This CDR3 spans 12 amino acids. In DNA, the CDR3 is TGTGCCAGCAGCCTCGACGGAGATACGCAGTATTTT. Residues: CASSLDGDTQYF.

The chain is built from TRBV7-9 and TRBJ2-3; unclear D gene. The CDR3 length is 16 residues. The V end was cut by 7 bases, the J end by 4 bases, with 21 bases between. Germline CDR1 SEHNR, CDR2 FQNEAQ (reference sequence). The CDR3 DNA follows: TGTGCCAGCACGCCCCGTGACCCAGGTCGGGCAGATACGCAGTATTTT. It specifies CASTPRDPGRADTQYF.

The chain carries TRBV6-5 and TRBJ2-2; 9 nucleotides align to TRBD1. V trimming: 7 bases; J trimming: 7 bases; junction bases outside the gene matches: 7. Germline CDR1 is MNHEY and CDR2 is SVGAGI. The CDR3 runs 14 residues. In DNA, the CDR3 is TGTGCCAGCACCCACAGGGGGCAAAACGGGGAGCTGTTTTTT. As protein: CASTHRGQNGELFF.

The chain has TRBV7-9 and TRBJ1-1; TRBD1 might be the D (6 bases). Germline V CDR1 and CDR2: SEHNR, FQNEAQ (reference sequence). This CDR3 has 15 residues. Trimming shortened V by 7 bases and J by 0 bases, and 15 bases separated the two germline ends. CDR3 sequence: CASISTGRVNTEAFF. Here the CDR3 DNA reads TGTGCCAGCATAAGCACAGGGAGGGTGAACACTGAAGCTTTCTTT.

This chain links TRBV5-5 with TRBJ1-2; D is unresolved. V dropped 0 bases and J dropped 2 bases, with 14 bases sitting between them. CDR1 is SGHKS and CDR2 is YYEKEE in the germline V gene (reference sequence). The CDR3 contains 16 residues. The CDR3 here is CASSLAPGAGNYGYTF. The CDR3, as DNA: TGTGCCAGCAGCTTGGCCCCCGGCGCGGGGAACTATGGCTACACCTTC.

This clone appeared a single time. The chain recombines TRBV2 with TRBJ1-2; TRBD1 might be the D (5 bases). This CDR3 has 13 residues. Trimming removed 8 bases from V and 8 bases from J, with 18 bases in between. CDR1 and CDR2 (germline): SNHLY, FYNNEI. The chain's CDR3 is CASHGQGARGYTF. In DNA, the CDR3 is TGTGCCAGCCACGGGCAGGGTGCTAGGGGCTACACCTTC.

This clone was observed once. This chain joins TRBV19 and TRBJ2-3, with 10 positions matching TRBD2. Germline V gene data show CDR1 as LNHDA and CDR2 as SQIVND (reference sequence). V dropped 3 bases and J dropped 2; count of bases not matched to a gene: 5. CDR3 length: 16 amino acids. CDR3 sequence reads: CASSMASGGVTDTQYF. For the CDR3, the DNA is TGTGCCAGTAGTATGGCTAGCGGGGGAGTCACAGATACGCAGTATTTT.

The chain uses TRBV5-6 and TRBJ1-2; TRBD1 matches 7 bases. The germline CDR1 and CDR2 sequences are SGHDT and YYEEEE. Trimming removed 1 base from V and 3 bases from J; junction bases left unmatched: 12. The CDR3 loop spans 17 amino acids. The DNA for the CDR3 is TGTGCCAGCAGCTTGTCAGGTACCGGGACAGAATACTATGGCTACACCTTC. Protein sequence: CASSLSGTGTEYYGYTF.

The J gene is TRBJ2-1, the V gene TRBV29-1; TRBD1 might be the D (6 bases). From germline, CDR1 is SQVTM and CDR2 ANQGSEA. CDR3 length equals 13 residues. Deletions cut 4 bases from V and 9 bases from J, with 16 bases between. The CDR3 reads CSVGGQGLGEQFF. DNA for the CDR3: TGCAGCGTTGGTGGGCAGGGGCTCGGTGAGCAGTTCTTC.

The rearrangement uses TRBV6-1 and TRBJ1-5, with 7 bases matching TRBD1. The germline V gene has CDR1 MNHNS and CDR2 SASEGT. V was pared by 5 bases and J by 6 bases, with 7 bases of the junction left unmatched. The CDR3 extends over 14 amino acids. Here the CDR3 DNA reads TGTGCCAGCAGTCTATCCGGGACAGCTCAGCCCCAGCATTTT. Its protein is CASSLSGTAQPQHF.

The J gene is TRBJ2-2, the V gene TRBV5-4, with a weak D call TRBD1 (8 bases). Trimming took off 4 bases at V and 7 bases at J, with 17 bases between the two ends. This CDR3 is 15 amino acids long. In germline, CDR1 is SGHNT, CDR2 YYREEE (reference sequence). CDR3 nucleotides: TGTGCCAGCAGCACAAGGACAGGGAGGGGCGGGGAGCTGTTTTTT. Protein sequence: CASSTRTGRGGELFF. Full variable domain (missing parts from reference TRBV5-4 and TRBJ2-2): ETGVTQSPTHLIKTRGQQVTLRCSSQSGHNTVSWYQQALGQGPQFIFQYYREEENGRGNFPPRFSGLQFPNYSSELNVNALELDDSALYLCASSTRTGRGGELFFGEGSRLTVL.

This rearrangement joins TRBV6-5 to TRBJ2-1, with D perhaps matching TRBD2 (5 bases). Per the germline V gene, CDR1 is MNHEY and CDR2 is SVGAGI. Deletions cut 6 bases from V and 8 bases from J, with 14 bases between. The CDR3 is made up of 13 amino acids. The DNA of the CDR3 is TGTGCCAGCAGAGCGGCCTTCTTCGATGAGCAGTTCTTC. Protein: CASRAAFFDEQFF.